This TCR beta chain was identified in a study of T-cell memory formation after mild COVID-19. Whole-study context: Among the donors, TCR clusters were largely specific to each donor. Study conclusions and caveats: Within pre-infection memory, some responding clones were found, suggesting cross-reactive memory joined. The study found contracting CD4+ clones mainly in CM and EM and contracting CD8+ clones in EMRA.

The CDR3 length is 15 residues. V dropped 3 bases and J dropped 5; count of bases not matched to a gene: 6. CDR1 is LGHNA and CDR2 is YNFKEQ in the germline V gene. Only a few counts were recorded for this clonotype. Its target is unknown. From 5'RACE with constant-segment primers came TCR alpha and TCR beta cDNA libraries that carried sample barcodes and UMIs. TCRdb analysed the 5' RACE reads with MiXCR anew, one entry per CDR3 protein. Of almost 550,000 distinct CDR3 sequences in the sample, around 21% were seen once. This receptor was obtained from an adult woman who had mild COVID-19 (a few samples of this study predate the infection). Cell type and time point are not known. The sample was PBMCs or a T cell subset sorted from them (not recorded which). The J gene is TRBJ2-1, the V gene TRBV4-2; the match to TRBD1 covers 8 bases. DNA for the CDR3: TGTGCCAGCAGCCACCAGGGGGCTGGTCACAATGAGCAGTTCTTC. Translating gives CASSHQGAGHNEQFF.